The 9 T cell receptor beta chains given below trace back to one sample, sequenced in a study of technical replicates of blood from several donors. TCRdb's table, derived via immunoSEQ multiplex PCR, lists solely in-frame clones and lacks some. The sample shows 55,000 to 80,000 clones, roughly 96% of them seen only once. Sequenced: T cells isolated from PBMCs. These receptors were collected from a human donor in good health.

This clone was observed a handful of times. This chain joins TRBV5-6 and TRBJ1-3; unclear D gene. Trimming pared 4 bases from V and 5 bases from J, leaving 16 bases between. CDR3 size: 15 residues. Germline V lookup: CDR1 SGHDT, CDR2 YYEEEE. CDR3 in amino acids: CASSGGYLTRNTIYF. In nucleotides, the CDR3 is TGTGCCAGCAGCGGAGGGTATTTAACCCGAAACACCATATATTTT.

V is TRBV7-9 and J is TRBJ1-5; a possible D gene is TRBD1 (5 bases). Germline V CDR1 and CDR2: SEHNR, FQNEAQ (reference sequence). V lost 3 bases and J lost 0, with 6 bases in between. The CDR3 contains 14 residues. The CDR3 region has the DNA TGTGCCAGCAGCTTCGACAGTAGCAATCAGCCCCAGCATTTT. It encodes CASSFDSSNQPQHF. Supplemented by reference TRBV7-9 and TRBJ1-5, the full variable domain reads DTGVSQNPRHKITKRGQNVTFRCDPISEHNRLYWYRQTLGQGPEFLTYFQNEAQLEKSRLLSDRFSAERPKGSFSTLEIQRTEQGDSAMYLCASSFDSSNQPQHFGDGTRLSIL.

The genes are TRBV9 and TRBJ2-5; a weak D match, TRBD2 (7 bases). There are 14 residues in the CDR3. Trimming took 2 bases from V and 5 from J, leaving 13 bases between them. Germline V CDR1 and CDR2: SGDLS, YYNGEE. The CDR3: CASSVRGARETQYF. The CDR3 DNA follows: TGTGCCAGCAGCGTCCGGGGGGCGAGGGAGACCCAGTACTTC.

The chain joins TRBV5-1 to TRBJ1-2, with 8 bases that match TRBD1. V was pared by 4 bases and J by 3 bases, with 14 bases of the junction left unmatched. Germline V lookup: CDR1 SGHRS, CDR2 YFSETQ. The CDR3 is 17 amino acids. CDR3 nucleotides: TGCGCCAGCAGCGAGACCGGGACAGGTTTTACACACTATGGCTACACCTTC. As protein: CASSETGTGFTHYGYTF.

V and J are TRBV6-1 and TRBJ1-1; possible D gene TRBD1, 6 bases. Trimming left V 3 bases short and J 1 base short, with 15 bases between. CDR1 and CDR2 (germline): MNHNS, SASEGT. This CDR3 has 16 residues. The CDR3 sequence: CASSDDRTARNTEAFF. The CDR3 DNA sequence: TGTGCCAGCAGTGACGACCGGACAGCTAGGAACACTGAAGCTTTCTTT.

The chain has TRBV10-3 and TRBJ2-3, with 13 bases identical to TRBD2. V dropped 9 bases and J dropped 4; count of bases not matched to a gene: 4. There are 14 residues in the CDR3. The V gene's germline CDR1 is ENHRY and CDR2 SYGVKD. CDR3 sequence (DNA): TGTGCCATATCTGGACTAGCGGGAGCAGATACGCAGTATTTT. This encodes CAISGLAGADTQYF.

The rearrangement joins TRBV18 to TRBJ1-1, with 9 bases matching TRBD1. Germline V gives CDR1 KGHSH, CDR2 LQKENI. V was pared by 2 bases and J by 5 bases, with 9 bases of the junction left unmatched. This CDR3 is built from 16 residues. DNA of the CDR3: TGTGCCAGCTCACCATCACAGGGGGCGGGATGGACTGAAGCTTTCTTT. This translates into CASSPSQGAGWTEAFF. The whole variable domain, filled in from reference TRBV18 and TRBJ1-1, reads NAGVMQNPRHLVRRRGQEARLRCSPMKGHSHVYWYRQLPEEGLKFMVYLQKENIIDESGMPKERFSAEFPKEGPSILRIQQVVRGDSAAYFCASSPSQGAGWTEAFFGQGTRLTVV.

CDR3: CAWSPTGVWGNSPLHF. As DNA, the CDR3 is TGTGCCTGGAGTCCCACGGGGGTCTGGGGGAATTCACCCCTCCACTTT. V is TRBV30 and J is TRBJ1-6; D might be TRBD1 (5 bases). The V gene's germline CDR1 is GTSNPN and CDR2 SVGIG (reference sequence). The CDR3 is made up of 16 amino acids. Trimming took off 2 bases at V and 7 bases at J, with 18 bases between the two ends.

The V and J genes are TRBV5-1 and TRBJ1-2; unclear D gene. Trimming left V 3 bases short and J 2 bases short, with 8 bases between. The CDR3 contains 13 residues. Per germline, CDR1 SGHRS and CDR2 YFSETQ. The CDR3 region is CASSSEPNYGYTF. CDR3 DNA: TGCGCCAGCAGCTCAGAACCAAACTATGGCTACACCTTC.